This TCR beta chain was obtained from a study of CD8+ T cells in alopecia areata. Alopecia areata patients gave lesional scalp punch biopsies and peripheral blood samples. After isolation, RNA underwent reverse transcription to generate cDNA as the sequencing template. Sequenced by immunoSEQ multiplex PCR; TCRdb stores in-frame clones only, minus some. The table records some 110,000 clones, 35% to 45% of them present only once. Findings of the study overall: Lesional scalp exceeded normal scalp in clonality, especially in alopecia totalis/universalis.

Note on this clone: Its antigen is not known.

Germline loops: CDR1 SEHNR, CDR2 FQNEAQ (reference sequence). The CDR3 spans 14 residues. With 5 bases removed from V and 0 bases from J, the gap between germline ends came to 11 bases. The source of this sequence is a human donor with alopecia areata. Sequencing input: CD4+ T cells sorted from blood. The chain recombines TRBV7-9 with TRBJ2-7; the D gene is possibly TRBD2 (6 bases). In nucleotides, the CDR3 is TGTGCCAGCAGCCTCGACGGGAGCTCCTACGAGCAGTACTTC. Amino acids: CASSLDGSSYEQYF.